The 13 T cell receptor beta chains in this list originate from one sample, sequenced in a study of cytomegalovirus exposure and HLA in healthy donors. The protocol was immunoSEQ multiplex PCR, while the TCRdb copy is restricted to in-frame clones and leaves out a portion. The sample has roughly 100,000 clones, over 85% seen once; the top ten hold 0.89%. Sequencing was carried out using PBMCs. These receptors were taken from a woman aged 18-29 years in good health and CMV-seronegative.

This chain connects TRBV27 to TRBJ2-7; D might be TRBD2 (6 bases). V dropped 3 bases and J dropped 3 bases, with 15 bases sitting between them. Germline V lookup: CDR1 MNHEY, CDR2 SMNVEV (reference sequence). The CDR3 extends over 15 amino acids. The CDR3 region is CASSFGGFSSYEQYF. The CDR3 region has the DNA TGTGCCAGCAGTTTCGGAGGGTTTAGCAGCTACGAGCAGTACTTC.

The chain uses TRBV14 and TRBJ2-7, with D possibly matching TRBD1 (6 bases). V was trimmed by 0 bases and J by 4 bases, leaving 10 bases between them. The V gene's germline CDR1 is SGHDN and CDR2 FVKESK. The CDR3 sequence is 14 residues long. CDR3 DNA sequence: TGTGCCAGCAGCCAAGACAGGGGTGTGTACGAGCAGTACTTC. Amino acids: CASSQDRGVYEQYF.

The rearrangement uses TRBV7-2 and TRBJ2-7, with a weak D call TRBD1 (5 bases). The CDR3 loop spans 14 amino acids. Germline V lookup: CDR1 SGHTA, CDR2 FQGNSA. The ends were cut back, 5 bases at V and 3 bases at J, with 14 bases in the middle. CDR3: CASSPTTALYEQYF. The CDR3 nucleotides are TGTGCCAGCAGCCCAACGACAGCTCTCTACGAGCAGTACTTC.

This sequence joins TRBV7-8 and TRBJ1-1; a weak D match, TRBD1 (5 bases). Germline V gene data show CDR1 as SGHVS and CDR2 as FQNEAQ. Trimming removed 1 base from V and 1 base from J, with 13 bases in between. The CDR3 loop spans 16 amino acids. The CDR3 nucleotides read TGTGCCAGCAGCTTAGGACAGACCAACACGAACACTGAAGCTTTCTTT. Amino acids: CASSLGQTNTNTEAFF.

J is TRBJ2-1 and V is TRBV7-9; 10 bases agree with TRBD2. Losses at the gene ends were 5 bases for V and 15 bases for J; bases not matched to a gene: 7. The CDR3 loop spans 12 amino acids. CDR1 SEHNR and CDR2 FQNEAQ come from the germline V gene (reference sequence). For the CDR3, the DNA is TGTGCCAGCAGCGCCCTAGCGGGAGCTCCGTTCTTC. Residues: CASSALAGAPFF. The full variable domain, rest sourced from reference TRBV7-9 and TRBJ2-1, is DTGVSQNPRHKITKRGQNVTFRCDPISEHNRLYWYRQTLGQGPEFLTYFQNEAQLEKSRLLSDRFSAERPKGSFSTLEIQRTEQGDSAMYLCASSALAGAPFFGPGTRLTVL.

The CDR3 DNA sequence: TGTGCCAGCTCACCACGGTCAGGCTCTGGAAACACCATATATTTT. It translates to CASSPRSGSGNTIYF. The chain is built from TRBV18 and TRBJ1-3, with no clear D. V lost 1 base and J lost 0, with 7 bases in between. This CDR3 comprises 15 residues. The V gene's germline CDR1 is KGHSH and CDR2 LQKENI.

The rearrangement links TRBV27 to TRBJ2-3; TRBD2 agrees at 10 bases. The J segment lost 1 base and the V segment lost 0 bases, leaving 10 bases of the junction unmatched. The CDR3 loop spans 19 amino acids. Germline V CDR1 and CDR2: MNHEY, SMNVEV (reference sequence). CDR3 region: CASSLSQVAGGVRTDTQYF. CDR3 nucleotides: TGTGCCAGCAGTTTATCTCAGGTAGCGGGGGGCGTTCGCACAGATACGCAGTATTTT.

The chain uses TRBV2 and TRBJ2-4; 16 bases match TRBD2. The CDR3 contains 16 residues. Looked up from germline, CDR1 is SNHLY and CDR2 is FYNNEI. The V gene end was trimmed by 8 bases and the J gene end by 0 bases; junction bases not matched to a gene: 1. The CDR3 loop is CASGTSGGVAKNIQYF. The CDR3 DNA reads TGTGCCAGCGGGACTAGCGGGGGGGTAGCCAAAAACATTCAGTACTTC.

This clone appeared once. The CDR3: CASSLIAGPSYEQYF. CDR3 DNA sequence: TGTGCCAGCAGTTTAATAGCGGGGCCCTCCTACGAGCAGTACTTC. The chain employs TRBV28 and TRBJ2-7, with 8 bases fitting TRBD2. With V trimmed by 2 bases and J by 0 bases, 3 bases remained unmatched. There are 15 residues in the CDR3. The germline V gene has CDR1 MDHEN and CDR2 SYDVKM. The full variable domain, rest sourced from reference TRBV28 and TRBJ2-7, is DVKVTQSSRYLVKRTGEKVFLECVQDMDHENMFWYRQDPGLGLRLIYFSYDVKMKEKGDIPEGYSVSREKKERFSLILESASTNQTSMYLCASSLIAGPSYEQYFGPGTRLTVT.

The chain employs TRBV27 and TRBJ2-2; D not resolved. The CDR3 contains 16 residues. V was shortened by 4 bases and J by 5 bases, with 17 bases between the two germline ends. The germline CDR1 and CDR2 sequences are MNHEY and SMNVEV (reference sequence). As DNA, the CDR3 is TGTGCCAGCAGTTCAGAATCCCAACGCGGTACCGGGGAGCTGTTTTTT. This translates into CASSSESQRGTGELFF.

The count of this clone is one. The rearrangement uses TRBV12-5 and TRBJ1-5; tentatively, D is TRBD1 (6 bases). The CDR3 sequence is 21 residues long. Germline V gives CDR1 LGHNT, CDR2 FRNRAP. With 0 bases removed from V and 0 bases from J, the gap between germline ends came to 24 bases. CDR3: CASGLVTSLDNREGSNQPQHF. CDR3 nucleotides: TGTGCTAGTGGTTTGGTGACCTCCCTCGACAACAGGGAGGGTAGCAATCAGCCCCAGCATTTT. Complete variable domain (other parts from reference TRBV12-5 and TRBJ1-5): DARVTQTPRHKVTEMGQEVTMRCQPILGHNTVFWYRQTMMQGLELLAYFRNRAPLDDSGMPKDRFSAEMPDATLATLKIQPSEPRDSAVYFCASGLVTSLDNREGSNQPQHFGDGTRLSIL.

The chain is built from TRBV29-1 and TRBJ1-2; the match to TRBD1 covers 7 bases. Germline trimming cut 3 bases from V and 4 bases from J; bases unmatched to any gene: 8. Germline CDR1 is SQVTM and CDR2 is ANQGSEA. The CDR3 loop spans 14 amino acids. The CDR3 loop is CSVDDREAAYGYTF. DNA of the CDR3: TGCAGCGTTGATGACAGGGAGGCGGCCTATGGCTACACCTTC.

J is TRBJ2-7 and V is TRBV9; D might be TRBD2 (6 bases). Deletions cut 2 bases from V and 7 bases from J, with 10 bases between. The CDR3 is 12 amino acids. CDR1 SGDLS and CDR2 YYNGEE come from the germline V gene. CDR3 sequence reads: CASSVPGDEQYF. DNA of the CDR3: TGTGCCAGCAGCGTTCCGGGGGATGAGCAGTACTTC.